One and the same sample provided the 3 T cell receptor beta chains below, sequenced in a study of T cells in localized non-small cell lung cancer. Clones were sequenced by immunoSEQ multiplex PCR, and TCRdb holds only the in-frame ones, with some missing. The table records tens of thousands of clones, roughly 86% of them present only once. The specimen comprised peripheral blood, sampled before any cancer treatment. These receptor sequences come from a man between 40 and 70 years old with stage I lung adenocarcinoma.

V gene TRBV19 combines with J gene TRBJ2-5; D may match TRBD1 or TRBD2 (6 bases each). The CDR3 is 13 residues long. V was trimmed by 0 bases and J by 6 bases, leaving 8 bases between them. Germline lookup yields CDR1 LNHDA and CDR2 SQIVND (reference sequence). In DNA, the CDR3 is TGTGCCAGTAGTATAGAAGGGGGGAAGACCCAGTACTTC. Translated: CASSIEGGKTQYF. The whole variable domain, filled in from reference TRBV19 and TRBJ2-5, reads DGGITQSPKYLFRKEGQNVTLSCEQNLNHDAMYWYRQDPGQGLRLIYYSQIVNDFQKGDIAEGYSVSREKKESFPLTVTSAQKNPTAFYLCASSIEGGKTQYFGPGTRLLVL.

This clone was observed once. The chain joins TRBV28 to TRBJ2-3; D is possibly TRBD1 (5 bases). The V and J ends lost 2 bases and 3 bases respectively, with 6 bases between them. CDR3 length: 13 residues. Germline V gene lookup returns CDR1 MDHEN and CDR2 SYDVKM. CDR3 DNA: TGTGCCAGCAGTTTACAGGGAACAGATACGCAGTATTTT. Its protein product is CASSLQGTDTQYF.

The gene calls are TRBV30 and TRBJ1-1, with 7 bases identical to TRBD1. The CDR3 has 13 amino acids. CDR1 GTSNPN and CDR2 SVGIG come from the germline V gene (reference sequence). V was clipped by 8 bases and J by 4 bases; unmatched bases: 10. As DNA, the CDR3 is TGTGCCGGGTCGACAGGGAAGGGCACTGAAGCTTTCTTT. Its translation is CAGSTGKGTEAFF.